These T cell receptor beta chains were read from a single sample in a study of blood T cell repertoires in COVID-19. Clones were read by immunoSEQ multiplex PCR, and TCRdb kept only the in-frame ones, dropping some. The top ten clones hold approximately 2.9% of a sample with 450,000 to 500,000 clones, approximately 85% of them seen once. Source material: peripheral blood. These receptors all come from a human donor in a cohort sampled during active COVID-19. Both conserved end residues are part of each CDR3. The D gene is left open where the match is weak. Not all rows give a size; the values are once, few, many and, for expanded clones, a class.

j_call	d_call	clone_size	v_call	cdr3_nt	cdr3_aa
TRBJ2-7	TRBD2	-	TRBV7-2	TGTGCCAGCAGCTTGGCACTAGCGGGGGCCGGGTCCTACGAGCAGTACTTC	CASSLALAGAGSYEQYF
TRBJ1-2	TRBD1	-	TRBV5-1	TGCGCCAGCAGCCCCGGGACAGGGGGCTTTACTAGCTATGGCTACACCTTC	CASSPGTGGFTSYGYTF
TRBJ1-2	-	-	TRBV20-1	TGCAGTGCTCCGTACAGGGAAGGCTACACCTTC	CSAPYREGYTF
TRBJ2-1	TRBD2	-	TRBV7-9	TGTGCCAGCAGCTTAGGAGCGGGGGGTGACAATGAGCAGTTCTTC	CASSLGAGGDNEQFF
TRBJ2-2	TRBD1	once	TRBV7-3	TGTGCCGTAGACAGGGACGACACCGGGGAGCTGTTTTTT	CAVDRDDTGELFF
TRBJ2-1	TRBD2	many	TRBV5-1	TGCGCCAGCAGCTTAGTAATAGCGGGAGCTTTTGGTGAGCAGTTCTTC	CASSLVIAGAFGEQFF
TRBJ2-7	TRBD1	-	TRBV2	TGTGCCAGCAGTGACCCGGGACAGGGGGACTACGAGCAGTACTTC	CASSDPGQGDYEQYF
TRBJ2-4	TRBD1	-	TRBV30	TGTGCCTGGAGCCGAACAGGGGCAAAAAACATTCAGTACTTC	CAWSRTGAKNIQYF
TRBJ2-2	-	-	TRBV6-4	TGTGCCAGCAGTGCCCAAGGCGGGACGAACACCGGGGAGCTGTTTTTT	CASSAQGGTNTGELFF
TRBJ1-1	-	-	TRBV10-1	TGCGCCAGCAGTGAGCTTTCCGGGTTCTCTTGCATGAACACTGAAGCTTTCTTT	CASSELSGFSCMNTEAFF
TRBJ2-2	-	-	TRBV6-1	TGTGCCAGCAGTGAGAACAGGGTAAACACCGGGGAGCTGTTTTTT	CASSENRVNTGELFF
TRBJ1-5	TRBD1	-	TRBV7-9	TGTGCCAGCAGCACGGGACAGGGGTCCCAGCATTTT	CASSTGQGSQHF
TRBJ2-7	TRBD2	many	TRBV13	TGTGCCAGCAGCCTTACGCTAAGGGGACTAGCGCTCACCTTCTCCCACGAGCAGTACTTC	CASSLTLRGLALTFSHEQYF